This T cell receptor (beta chain) stems from a study of TIL therapy for anti-PD-1-resistant metastatic lung cancer. On the study more broadly: Tumors were harvested before any PD-1/PD-L1 blockade. Median tumor PD-L1 proportion score was approximately 6.3%.

This was the immunoSEQ v3 assay. Assay used: immunoSEQ multiplex PCR; TCRdb lists only in-frame clones, some missing. The table includes over 10,000 clones, more than 75% detected once. As to time point: pre-treatment sample, taken before nivolumab and TIL therapy. Stage 4 NSCLC adults joined between 2017 and January 2020. The CDR3 has 16 residues. Germline V gives CDR1 SSHAT, CDR2 FNYEAQ (reference sequence). The V end lost 1 base, the J end lost 0 bases, and 11 bases lay between the germline ends. The chain has TRBV7-7 and TRBJ2-3; possibly TRBD1 for D (5 bases). This sample comprised blood, obtained at baseline. The sequence was obtained from a person between 25 and 80 years old with non-small cell lung cancer. DNA for the CDR3: TGTGCCAGCAGCTTAGGGGGCTCAACTAGCACAGATACGCAGTATTTT. It is translated as CASSLGGSTSTDTQYF.